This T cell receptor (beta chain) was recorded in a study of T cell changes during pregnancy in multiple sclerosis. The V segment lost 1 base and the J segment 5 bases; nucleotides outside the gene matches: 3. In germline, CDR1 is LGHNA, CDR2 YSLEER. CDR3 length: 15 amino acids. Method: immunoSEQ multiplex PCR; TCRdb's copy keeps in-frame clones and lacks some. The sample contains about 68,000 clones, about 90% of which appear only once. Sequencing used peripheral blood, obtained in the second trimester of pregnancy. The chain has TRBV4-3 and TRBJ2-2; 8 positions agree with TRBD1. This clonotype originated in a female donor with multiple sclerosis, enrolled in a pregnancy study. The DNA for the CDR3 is TGCGCCAGCAGCCAAGGTTACAGGGGGACCGGGGAGCTGTTTTTT. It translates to CASSQGYRGTGELFF.